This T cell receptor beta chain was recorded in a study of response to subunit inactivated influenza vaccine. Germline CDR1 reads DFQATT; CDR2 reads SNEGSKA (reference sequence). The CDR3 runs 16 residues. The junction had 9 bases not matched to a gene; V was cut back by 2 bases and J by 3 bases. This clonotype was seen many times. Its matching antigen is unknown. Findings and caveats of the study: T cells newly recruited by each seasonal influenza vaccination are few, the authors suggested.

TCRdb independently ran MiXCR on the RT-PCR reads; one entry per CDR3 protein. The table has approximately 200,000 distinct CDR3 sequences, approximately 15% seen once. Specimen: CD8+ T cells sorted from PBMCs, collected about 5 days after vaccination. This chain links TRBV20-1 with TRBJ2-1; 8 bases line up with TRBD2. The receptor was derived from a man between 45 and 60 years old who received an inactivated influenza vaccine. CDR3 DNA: TGCAGTGCTAGATCCCCACTAGCGGTTAACTACAATGAGCAGTTCTTC. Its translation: CSARSPLAVNYNEQFF.